The next 24 T cell receptor beta chains were all read from a single sample in a study of shared clonotypes between healthy human individuals. Generated by immunoSEQ multiplex PCR, the TCRdb table keeps only in-frame clones and is missing some. The data hold 300,000 to 400,000 clones, with around 87% observed a single time. Input material: memory CD8+ T cells sorted from blood. Subset defined: CD45RO+ cells pooled with CCR7-negative TemRA cells. The receptors were gathered from a young man in good health.

A word on this clone: Other DNA sequences in this sample translate to the same CDR3. This chain links TRBV4-2 with TRBJ2-7; 8 bases fit TRBD1. The CDR3 has 15 amino acids. Trimming cost V 1 base and J 2 bases; bases outside gene matches: 4. Germline lookup yields CDR1 LGHNA and CDR2 YNFKEQ. This CDR3 is CASSQVGTGPYEQYF. DNA of the CDR3: TGTGCCAGCAGCCAAGTTGGGACAGGTCCCTACGAGCAGTACTTC.

This clone was detected only a few times. The V and J genes are TRBV7-8 and TRBJ2-7; D is unresolved. The CDR3 sequence is 14 residues long. Germline assignment: CDR1 SGHVS and CDR2 FQNEAQ. Trimming removed 4 bases at V and 2 bases at J, with 12 bases between. The CDR3 here is CASSSFPAAYEQYF. CDR3 DNA sequence: TGTGCCAGCAGCTCCTTCCCGGCGGCCTACGAGCAGTACTTC.

The gene calls are TRBV29-1 and TRBJ2-1; a possible D gene is TRBD2 (6 bases). The germline V and J ends were trimmed by 3 bases and 2 bases, with 11 bases remaining between them. Germline CDR1 and CDR2: SQVTM and ANQGSEA. This CDR3 comprises 14 residues. CDR3 coding DNA: TGCAGCGTTGATACCCGGGGGACCTACAATGAGCAGTTCTTC. Translating gives CSVDTRGTYNEQFF.

The chain recombines TRBV11-3 with TRBJ2-2; D gene ambiguous. The CDR3 has 17 residues. V lost 5 bases and J lost 0, with 16 bases in between. Germline lookup yields CDR1 SGHNT and CDR2 YENEEA. The CDR3 region has the DNA TGTGCCAGCAGCCCCCGCGCTGGAGACGCGAACACCGGGGAGCTGTTTTTT. Translated: CASSPRAGDANTGELFF.

This clone showed up many times. The genes are TRBV4-2 and TRBJ2-7; D not resolved. Germline CDR1 LGHNA, CDR2 YNFKEQ. V lost 3 bases, J lost 2 bases, and 14 bases lay in between. The CDR3 extends over 15 amino acids. Written as DNA, the CDR3 is TGTGCCAGCAGCCACGGCGCCAGTCTTACCTACGAGCAGTACTTC. It is translated as CASSHGASLTYEQYF.

V usage is TRBV5-1 and J usage is TRBJ2-7; D is possibly TRBD1 (5 bases). The CDR3 runs to 12 residues. The ends were cut back, 0 bases at V and 5 bases at J, with 6 bases in the middle. Germline V gene data show CDR1 as SGHRS and CDR2 as YFSETQ. CDR3 loop: CASSLEGNEQYF. The CDR3 bases are TGCGCCAGCAGCTTGGAGGGGAACGAGCAGTACTTC.

This clone has a count of ten or more. The chain links TRBV29-1 to TRBJ2-1, with D maybe TRBD2 (5 bases). This CDR3 has 14 amino acids. V lost 1 base and J lost 8, with 15 bases in between. The germline V gene encodes CDR1 SQVTM and CDR2 ANQGSEA. In nucleotides, the CDR3 is TGCAGCGTTGAAGGAGTGGAGGTGCGTGATGAGCAGTTCTTC. Protein product: CSVEGVEVRDEQFF.

The V and J genes are TRBV2 and TRBJ2-4; TRBD1 aligns across 9 bases. Trimming removed 4 bases from V and 5 bases from J; junction bases left unmatched: 9. The CDR3 contains 16 residues. Germline V CDR1 and CDR2: SNHLY, FYNNEI. CDR3 sequence reads: CASSGDRAKIENIQYF. Written as DNA, the CDR3 is TGTGCCAGCAGTGGGGACAGGGCGAAGATTGAAAACATTCAGTACTTC.

The chain's CDR3 is CSVDLNEQFF. DNA of the CDR3: TGCAGCGTTGATTTAAATGAGCAGTTCTTC. The chain links TRBV29-1 to TRBJ2-1; D uncertain. Trimming took 3 bases from V and 7 from J, leaving 4 bases between them. Germline values: CDR1 SQVTM, CDR2 ANQGSEA. This CDR3 comprises 10 residues.

The chain uses TRBV27 and TRBJ2-5, with 10 bases fitting TRBD1. This CDR3 comprises 15 residues. Per the germline V gene, CDR1 is MNHEY and CDR2 is SMNVEV (reference sequence). V gave up 2 bases and J gave up 5 bases; unmatched junction bases: 5. CDR3 sequence: CASSLVTGGRETQYF. The CDR3 DNA reads TGTGCCAGCAGTTTAGTGACAGGGGGCAGGGAGACCCAGTACTTC.

The genes are TRBV6-5 and TRBJ2-1, with TRBD2 matching over 13 bases. The CDR3 is made up of 16 amino acids. J gave up 6 bases and V 4 bases, and 6 bases lay outside the gene matches. Germline V gene sequence: CDR1 MNHEY, CDR2 SVGAGI. The CDR3 DNA is TGTGCCAGCAGTTTCTCGGGACTAGCGGGGTTCAATGAGCAGTTCTTC. It yields the protein CASSFSGLAGFNEQFF.

The CDR3 DNA sequence: TGTGCCAGCAGCTTAGGTCAACCCGAAGCTTTCTTT. It is translated as CASSLGQPEAFF. The V and J genes are TRBV7-9 and TRBJ1-1, with D uncertain. V lost 1 base and J lost 8, with 8 bases in between. Looked up from germline, CDR1 is SEHNR and CDR2 is FQNEAQ (reference sequence). The CDR3 length is 12 residues.

This chain connects TRBV27 to TRBJ2-3; 11 bases line up with TRBD2. Germline CDR1 MNHEY, CDR2 SMNVEV (reference sequence). Trimming took 4 bases from V and 2 from J; bases not matched to a gene: 8. The CDR3 loop spans 17 amino acids. The CDR3 DNA reads as TGTGCCAGCAGTTCAAGTGGGGGACTAGCGGACACAGATACGCAGTATTTT. Protein sequence: CASSSSGGLADTDTQYF.

The chain is built from TRBV4-1 and TRBJ2-2; TRBD2 agrees at 9 bases. CDR1 and CDR2 from the germline V gene are MGHRA and YSYEKL. The ends lost 0 bases at V and 3 bases at J; junction bases unmatched: 5. This CDR3 comprises 17 residues. DNA for the CDR3: TGCGCCAGCAGCCAAGAATTTGGGACTAGCCACACCGGGGAGCTGTTTTTT. Translated, it gives CASSQEFGTSHTGELFF.

The J gene is TRBJ1-1, the V gene TRBV19, with 8 bases lining up with TRBD1. The CDR3 covers 15 residues. Germline V gives CDR1 LNHDA, CDR2 SQIVND (reference sequence). V was clipped by 5 bases and J by 3 bases; unmatched bases: 8. CDR3 coding DNA: TGTGCCAGTAGTCTATCAGGGGGCGTGTACACTGAAGCTTTCTTT. Amino acids: CASSLSGGVYTEAFF.

V and J are TRBV6-5 and TRBJ2-7; no clear D. Germline V gene sequence: CDR1 MNHEY, CDR2 SVGAGI. This CDR3 region has 13 residues. Between the trimmed V and J ends, which lost 4 bases and 7 bases, there was a span of 14 bases. The CDR3 loop reads CASSLAPVGEQYF. The CDR3 bases are TGTGCCAGCAGTTTAGCCCCTGTGGGGGAGCAGTACTTC.

This clone was observed once. V is TRBV7-9 and J is TRBJ1-4, with 9 nucleotides matching TRBD1. The CDR3 totals 15 residues. Trimming at V came to 4 bases and at J to 5 bases, leaving 5 bases not matched to a gene. CDR1 and CDR2 from the germline V gene are SEHNR and FQNEAQ (reference sequence). Here the CDR3 reads CASSSSGTGNEKLFF. CDR3 DNA sequence: TGTGCCAGCAGCTCCTCCGGGACAGGGAATGAAAAACTGTTTTTT.

This clone was counted between two and nine times. V gene TRBV5-4 combines with J gene TRBJ1-2; no clear D gene. CDR3 length: 16 residues. Per the germline V gene, CDR1 is SGHNT and CDR2 is YYREEE (reference sequence). Trimming left V 2 bases short and J 3 bases short, with 17 bases between. CDR3 sequence: CASSFHSTSPDYGYTF. In DNA, the CDR3 is TGTGCCAGCAGCTTTCACTCGACGTCCCCAGACTATGGCTACACCTTC. The entire variable domain, with the rest obtained from reference TRBV5-4 and TRBJ1-2, is as follows: ETGVTQSPTHLIKTRGQQVTLRCSSQSGHNTVSWYQQALGQGPQFIFQYYREEENGRGNFPPRFSGLQFPNYSSELNVNALELDDSALYLCASSFHSTSPDYGYTFGSGTRLTVV.

The V call is TRBV29-1, the J call TRBJ2-2; D is tentatively TRBD1 or TRBD2 (5 bases each). The CDR3 length is 11 residues. V was shortened by 5 bases and J by 13 bases, with 14 bases between the two germline ends. Germline CDR1 SQVTM, CDR2 ANQGSEA. The CDR3 DNA sequence: TGCAGCGTTCGGGAAACCCAGGGGCTGTTTTTT. Translating it yields CSVRETQGLFF.

This clone occurred once. The CDR3: CASSQVAGEHYEQYF. DNA for the CDR3: TGCGCCAGCAGCCAAGTGGCAGGGGAGCACTACGAGCAGTACTTC. This chain joins TRBV4-1 and TRBJ2-7; weak D call: TRBD1 (6 bases). CDR3 size: 15 residues. V lost 1 base to trimming and J lost 3 bases, with 13 bases between them. The germline V gene encodes CDR1 MGHRA and CDR2 YSYEKL.

This rearrangement joins TRBV4-1 to TRBJ1-3; D is possibly TRBD1 (5 bases). The V gene lost 0 bases and the J gene lost 3 bases, with 9 bases spanning the gap. Germline V lookup: CDR1 MGHRA, CDR2 YSYEKL. CDR3 length: 15 residues. CDR3: CASSQDPGFGNTIYF. The CDR3 DNA follows: TGCGCCAGCAGCCAAGATCCAGGGTTTGGAAACACCATATATTTT.

The V and J genes are TRBV9 and TRBJ2-5; 11 bases match TRBD2. The germline V gene has CDR1 SGDLS and CDR2 YYNGEE. J gave up 0 bases and V 1 base, and 2 bases lay outside the gene matches. The CDR3 loop spans 16 amino acids. CDR3 sequence reads: CASSVRGLADQETQYF. CDR3 DNA: TGTGCCAGCAGCGTAAGGGGACTAGCGGACCAAGAGACCCAGTACTTC.

The genes are TRBV4-1 and TRBJ2-3; D is tentatively TRBD1 or TRBD2 (5 bases each). This CDR3 spans 14 amino acids. Germline values: CDR1 MGHRA, CDR2 YSYEKL. The V and J ends lost 0 bases and 6 bases respectively, with 10 bases between them. CDR3 sequence (DNA): TGCGCCAGCAGCCAAGATCGCCGGGACGATACGCAGTATTTT. This translates into CASSQDRRDDTQYF.

Turning to this clone: The same CDR3 arises from other DNA sequences in this sample as well. The chain is built from TRBV6-5 and TRBJ2-2, with D uncertain. Germline V gives CDR1 MNHEY, CDR2 SVGAGI. The CDR3 totals 13 residues. Trimming took off 2 bases at V and 0 bases at J, with 1 base between the two ends. DNA of the CDR3: TGTGCCAGCAGTTACCCGAACACCGGGGAGCTGTTTTTT. It encodes CASSYPNTGELFF.